One and the same sample provided the 27 T cell receptor beta chains below, sequenced in a study of Graves' ophthalmopathy and Graves' hyperthyroidism. Amplified material comprised TCR beta CDR3 regions derived from RNA transcripts. Investigators did first-round RT-PCR with HTBI primers, then second-round multiplex PCR. TCRdb fed the multiplex PCR reads into MiXCR, producing one record per CDR3 protein. This table has about 39,000 distinct CDR3 sequences, approximately 46% appearing once. The sequenced sample was peripheral blood. The receptors were gathered from an adult woman with stable Graves' hyperthyroidism.

At least ten counts were recorded for this clonotype. This chain uses TRBV6-5 with TRBJ1-1; 9 bases agree with TRBD1. Unmatched junction bases numbered 5, after V lost 4 bases and J lost 5 bases. CDR3 length equals 14 residues. CDR1 is MNHEY, CDR2 SVGAGI, per germline. The chain's CDR3 is CASSFGQGRTEAFF. The CDR3 nucleotides read TGTGCCAGCAGTTTCGGACAGGGGAGAACTGAAGCTTTCTTT.

Worth noting for this clonotype: One end of the junction does not line up with germline, which may come from a read error. The rearrangement joins TRBV12-3 or TRBV12-4 to TRBJ1-1; TRBD1 might be the D (5 bases). CDR3 length: 12 residues. For the CDR3, the DNA is TGTGCCAGCAGTCCCAGGGAAACTGAAGCCTTCTTT. Its protein product is CASSPRETEAFF.

This clonotype was picked up many times. The V gene is TRBV12-3 or TRBV12-4, the J gene TRBJ2-3; the D is unclear. This CDR3 region has 13 residues. The ends were cut back, 7 bases at V and 4 bases at J, with 12 bases in the middle. The CDR3 DNA is TGTGCCAGCATGGCAAGGGCCTCAGATACGCAGTATTTT. Amino acids: CASMARASDTQYF.

The table lists this clonotype with many counts. The V call is TRBV5-6, the J call TRBJ2-7, with a possible D match to TRBD2 (6 bases). Deletions cut 0 bases from V and 3 bases from J, with 13 bases between. The length of the CDR3 is 15 residues. Germline CDR1 is SGHDT and CDR2 is YYEEEE. The CDR3 loop is CASSLGTGLFYEQYF. CDR3 sequence (DNA): TGTGCCAGCAGCTTGGGAACGGGACTCTTCTACGAGCAGTACTTC.

The chain employs TRBV2 and TRBJ2-2; TRBD1 matches at 7 bases. With 5 bases clipped from V and 1 base from J, the junction kept 7 bases outside the gene matches. This CDR3 contains 16 residues. Per the germline V gene, CDR1 is SNHLY and CDR2 is FYNNEI. The CDR3 DNA reads TGTGCCAGCAGTTCGACAGGGTCAGGGAACACCGGGGAGCTGTTTTTT. Translation: CASSSTGSGNTGELFF.

This chain joins TRBV7-9 and TRBJ2-7; 9 bases agree with TRBD1. Per the germline V gene, CDR1 is SEHNR and CDR2 is FQNEAQ (reference sequence). With 5 bases clipped from V and 7 bases from J, the junction kept 9 bases outside the gene matches. This CDR3 has 14 amino acids. DNA of the CDR3: TGTGCCAGCAGCCCCCGGGACAGGGCATTAGAGCAGTACTTC. It encodes CASSPRDRALEQYF.

Ten or more counts support this clonotype. This chain connects TRBV7-9 to TRBJ1-2; D remains ambiguous. The CDR3 is 13 residues long. Germline V CDR1 and CDR2: SEHNR, FQNEAQ (reference sequence). The V gene lost 1 base and the J gene lost 4 bases, with 7 bases spanning the gap. The CDR3: CASSLVGLYGYTF. DNA of the CDR3: TGTGCCAGCAGCTTAGTTGGGCTCTATGGCTACACCTTC.

The genes are TRBV5-1 and TRBJ2-7, with TRBD2 matching over 10 bases. Per germline, CDR1 SGHRS and CDR2 YFSETQ. With 5 bases clipped from V and 0 bases from J, the junction kept 8 bases outside the gene matches. There are 16 residues in the CDR3. CDR3 in DNA: TGCGCCAGCAGGAGGGGGCTAGCGGGAGTCTCCTACGAGCAGTACTTC. This codes for CASRRGLAGVSYEQYF. The whole variable domain, filled in from reference TRBV5-1 and TRBJ2-7, reads KAGVTQTPRYLIKTRGQQVTLSCSPISGHRSVSWYQQTPGQGLQFLFEYFSETQRNKGNFPGRFSGRQFSNSRSEMNVSTLELGDSALYLCASRRGLAGVSYEQYFGPGTRLTVT.

This CDR3 reads CASSLQELSYEQYF. DNA of the CDR3: TGTGCCAGCAGCTTACAGGAGCTGTCCTACGAGCAGTACTTC. The chain employs TRBV7-8 and TRBJ2-7; D gene uncertain. This CDR3 spans 14 amino acids. CDR1 is SGHVS and CDR2 is FQNEAQ in the germline V gene. V gave up 2 bases and J gave up 1 base, with 9 bases separating them. The full variable domain, with the rest looked up from reference TRBV7-8 and TRBJ2-7, is GAGVSQSPRYKVAKRGQDVALRCDPISGHVSLFWYQQALGQGPEFLTYFQNEAQLDKSGLPSDRFFAERPEGSVSTLKIQRTQQEDSAVYLCASSLQELSYEQYFGPGTRLTVT.

This clonotype was observed many times. The chain joins TRBV3-1 to TRBJ2-5; 7 bases line up with TRBD1. This CDR3 comprises 14 residues. Germline trimming cut 1 base from V and 3 bases from J; bases unmatched to any gene: 2. Germline V CDR1 and CDR2: LGHDT, YNNKEL (reference sequence). The CDR3 nucleotides read TGTGCCAGCAGCCAAGCCGGGACAGAAGAGACCCAGTACTTC. As protein: CASSQAGTEETQYF.

A few counts support this clonotype. The chain uses TRBV20-1 and TRBJ1-6; D gene uncertain. V shed 5 bases and J shed 10 bases, with 15 bases lying between them. This CDR3 comprises 13 residues. Germline loops: CDR1 DFQATT, CDR2 SNEGSKA (reference sequence). DNA of the CDR3: TGCAGTGCTGGAAAAGGGAGAGAGTCACCCCTCCACTTT. Translation gives CSAGKGRESPLHF.

This clonotype was found many times. The chain has TRBV11-2 and TRBJ1-1, with 7 positions matching TRBD1. From germline, CDR1 is SGHAT and CDR2 FQNNGV. The CDR3 consists of 13 residues. With 5 bases clipped from V and 8 bases from J, the junction kept 8 bases outside the gene matches. The CDR3 reads CASSQNLQGEAFF. Written as DNA, the CDR3 is TGTGCCAGCAGCCAGAATTTACAGGGGGAAGCTTTCTTT.

The chain couples TRBV2 to TRBJ1-4; TRBD1 matches 8 bases. The germline V gene encodes CDR1 SNHLY and CDR2 FYNNEI. CDR3 length equals 12 residues. Unmatched junction bases numbered 3, after V lost 11 bases and J lost 4 bases. The CDR3 reads CAYGQGNEKLFF. Written as DNA, the CDR3 is TGTGCCTATGGACAGGGTAATGAAAAACTGTTTTTT.

The chain recombines TRBV7-3 with TRBJ1-5, with D unclear. The V end was cut by 2 bases, the J end by 14 bases, with 13 bases between. Germline CDR1 reads SGHTA; CDR2 reads FQGTGA. The CDR3 length is 12 residues. Here the CDR3 reads CASSLVSAPKHF. For the CDR3, the DNA is TGTGCCAGCAGCTTAGTATCGGCACCCAAGCATTTT. The variable domain in full, completed from reference TRBV7-3 and TRBJ1-5, reads GAGVSQTPSNKVTEKGKYVELRCDPISGHTALYWYRQSLGQGPEFLIYFQGTGAADDSGLPNDRFFAVRPEGSVSTLKIQRTERGDSAVYLCASSLVSAPKHFGDGTRLSIL.

This chain joins TRBV19 and TRBJ1-2; 9 bases match TRBD1. The CDR3 consists of 13 residues. From germline, CDR1 is LNHDA and CDR2 SQIVND (reference sequence). The ends lost 3 bases at V and 4 bases at J; junction bases unmatched: 0. The chain's CDR3 is CASSMTGGYGYTF. The CDR3 DNA sequence: TGTGCCAGTAGTATGACAGGGGGCTATGGCTACACCTTC.

J is TRBJ1-4 and V is TRBV4-1; TRBD1 agrees at 9 bases. J was trimmed by 7 bases and V by 5 bases; bases with no gene match: 5. Germline lookup yields CDR1 MGHRA and CDR2 YSYEKL. This CDR3 is built from 14 residues. The CDR3 reads CASSMLGQGEKLFF. As DNA, the CDR3 is TGCGCCAGCAGCATGTTGGGACAGGGTGAAAAACTGTTTTTT.

This clonotype was counted at least ten times. V gene TRBV12-3 or TRBV12-4 combines with J gene TRBJ2-7; 10 bases match TRBD2. This CDR3 is 17 amino acids long. Trimming removed 2 bases from V and 2 bases from J; junction bases left unmatched: 9. The CDR3 DNA sequence: TGTGCCAGCAGTTTAATAAGAGGACTAGCGGATACCTACGAGCAGTACTTC. Translating it yields CASSLIRGLADTYEQYF.

This chain uses TRBV29-1 with TRBJ2-5; the match to TRBD2 covers 7 bases. The ends lost 7 bases at V and 5 bases at J; junction bases unmatched: 4. Germline CDR1 reads SQVTM; CDR2 reads ANQGSEA. CDR3 length: 11 residues. The DNA for the CDR3 is TGCAGCGACGGGGGGTGGGAGACCCAGTACTTC. Amino acid sequence: CSDGGWETQYF.

Note on this clonotype: This is likely a read error, given that the CDR3 carries no conserved phenylalanine or tryptophan at its end. CDR3 sequence reads: CSAGRPGRTEAFS. The CDR3 DNA is TGCAGCGCCGGAAGGCCGGGGCGGACTGAAGCTTTCTCT. The chain carries TRBV29-1 and TRBJ1-1, with D possibly TRBD1 on 5 matching bases. The CDR3 runs 13 residues. Germline loops: CDR1 SQVTM, CDR2 ANQGSEA. V shed 7 bases and J shed 5 bases, with 17 bases lying between them.

The chain links TRBV24-1 to TRBJ1-2; TRBD1 aligns across 7 bases. V lost 7 bases to trimming and J lost 7 bases; unmatched junction nucleotides: 11. The CDR3 extends over 14 amino acids. Germline V gene lookup returns CDR1 KGHDR and CDR2 SFDVKD. The CDR3 loop is CATREQGGPGGYTF. In nucleotides, the CDR3 is TGTGCCACCAGAGAACAAGGGGGCCCGGGTGGCTACACCTTC.

This chain links TRBV20-1 with TRBJ2-5; 8 nucleotides line up with TRBD2. Germline values: CDR1 DFQATT, CDR2 SNEGSKA (reference sequence). V lost 3 bases, J lost 4 bases, and 7 bases stayed unmatched. The CDR3 contains 14 residues. The CDR3 nucleotides are TGCAGTGCTAGGGGAACTAGCGGAGGAGAGACCCAGTACTTC. It translates to CSARGTSGGETQYF.

This clonotype was counted a few times. The CDR3 sequence is CSVAGNNEQFF. The CDR3 coding sequence is TGCAGCGTTGCGGGCAACAATGAGCAGTTCTTC. This sequence joins TRBV29-1 and TRBJ2-1; D uncertain. The CDR3 length is 11 residues. Trimming removed 4 bases at V and 5 bases at J, with 6 bases between. Germline-derived CDR1 and CDR2 are SQVTM and ANQGSEA.

This clonotype was counted once. This chain uses TRBV20-1 with TRBJ2-7; TRBD1 aligns across 10 bases. Germline values: CDR1 DFQATT, CDR2 SNEGSKA (reference sequence). J gave up 2 bases and V 8 bases, and 9 bases lay outside the gene matches. This CDR3 comprises 14 residues. The CDR3 protein is CSSQGQGRAYEQYF. Here the CDR3 DNA reads TGCAGTTCCCAGGGACAGGGGCGGGCCTACGAGCAGTACTTC.

The rearrangement links TRBV20-1 to TRBJ2-5; tentatively, D is TRBD2 (5 bases). The CDR3 sequence is 14 residues long. V shed 3 bases and J shed 4 bases, with 15 bases lying between them. The V gene's germline CDR1 is DFQATT and CDR2 SNEGSKA (reference sequence). The DNA of the CDR3 is TGCAGTGCTAGTGTGGCGCGCGGGTTAGAGACCCAGTACTTC. Encoded protein: CSASVARGLETQYF.

This clonotype was observed many times. CDR3 loop: CASSVRGASGYTF. In DNA form, the CDR3 reads TGTGCCAGCAGTGTACGGGGGGCAAGTGGCTACACCTTC. The chain joins TRBV6-1 to TRBJ1-2; D is perhaps TRBD1 (6 bases). V gave up 4 bases and J gave up 7 bases, with 13 bases separating them. Germline V gene sequence: CDR1 MNHNS, CDR2 SASEGT. The CDR3 loop spans 13 amino acids.

This clonotype was picked up many times. This chain links TRBV7-2 with TRBJ1-1; D not resolved. This CDR3 region has 17 residues. Trimming removed 2 bases at V and 1 base at J, with 17 bases between. Per germline, CDR1 SGHTA and CDR2 FQGNSA. The CDR3 DNA follows: TGTGCCAGCAGCTTAAGATCCCCCCATAACCCGAACACTGAAGCTTTCTTT. Its protein product is CASSLRSPHNPNTEAFF.

The chain has TRBV20-1 and TRBJ2-7; 8 nucleotides align to TRBD2. Germline CDR1 is DFQATT and CDR2 is SNEGSKA (reference sequence). The CDR3 is 13 amino acids. Trimming removed 5 bases from V and 6 bases from J; junction bases left unmatched: 9. In nucleotides, the CDR3 is TGCAGTGCTGGCCGGATAGCGGGACTCGAGCAGTACTTC. It yields the protein CSAGRIAGLEQYF.